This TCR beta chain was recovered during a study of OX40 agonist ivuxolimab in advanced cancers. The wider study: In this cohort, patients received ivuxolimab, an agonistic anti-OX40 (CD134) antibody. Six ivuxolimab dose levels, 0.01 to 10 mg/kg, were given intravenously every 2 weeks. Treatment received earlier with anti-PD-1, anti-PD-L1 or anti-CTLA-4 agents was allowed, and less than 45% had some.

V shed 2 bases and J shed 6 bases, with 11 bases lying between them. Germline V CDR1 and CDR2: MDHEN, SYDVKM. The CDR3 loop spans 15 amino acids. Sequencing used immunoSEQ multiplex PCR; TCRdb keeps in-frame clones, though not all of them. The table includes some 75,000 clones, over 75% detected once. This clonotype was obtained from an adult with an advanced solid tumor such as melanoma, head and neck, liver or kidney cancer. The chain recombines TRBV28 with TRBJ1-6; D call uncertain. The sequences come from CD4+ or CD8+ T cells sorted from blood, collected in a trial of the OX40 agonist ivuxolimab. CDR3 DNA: TGTGCCAGCAGTTTAGGGCTAGGCCCTAATTCACCCCTCCACTTT. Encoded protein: CASSLGLGPNSPLHF.